What follows are 15 T cell receptor beta chains derived from one specimen sequenced in a study of PD-L1 blockade in urothelial cancer. Produced via immunoSEQ multiplex PCR; TCRdb's table is partial and in-frame only. The data hold tens of thousands of clones, with roughly three quarters observed a single time. Time point specified: peripheral blood 6 weeks after treatment start. Sequencing used PBMCs, obtained around atezolizumab (anti-PD-L1) treatment. The receptors here all came from a man between 65 and 85 years old with urothelial cancer.

The V and J genes are TRBV11-3 and TRBJ2-1; 12 nucleotides align to TRBD2. There are 15 residues in the CDR3. The germline CDR1 and CDR2 sequences are SGHNT and YENEEA. V shed 5 bases and J 6 bases; nucleotides not matched to a gene: 5. In nucleotides, the CDR3 is TGTGCCAGCAGCATTCTAGCGGGAGGGGGCAATGAGCAGTTCTTC. This translates into CASSILAGGGNEQFF.

CDR3 in amino acids: CASSQEGLRASFGELFF. CDR3 DNA sequence: TGCGCCAGCAGCCAAGAGGGTCTCCGGGCTAGCTTTGGGGAGCTGTTTTTT. The V call is TRBV4-3, the J call TRBJ2-2; weak D call: TRBD2 (5 bases). This CDR3 contains 17 residues. The germline V and J ends were trimmed by 0 bases and 8 bases, with 19 bases remaining between them. CDR1 LGHNA and CDR2 YSLEER come from the germline V gene.

The V and J genes are TRBV6-6 and TRBJ2-7; maybe TRBD2 (6 bases). Trimming left V 6 bases short and J 3 bases short, with 12 bases between. The CDR3 is 13 residues long. The germline CDR1 and CDR2 sequences are MNHNY and SVGAGI (reference sequence). The CDR3 here is CASRAGLGYEQYF. CDR3 coding DNA: TGTGCCAGCAGGGCGGGGCTTGGCTACGAGCAGTACTTC.

This clone came up a few times. The same CDR3 also results from other DNA sequences found in this sample. As DNA, the CDR3 is TGTGCCAGCTCACGGACAGACATGAACACTGAAGCTTTCTTT. Encoded protein: CASSRTDMNTEAFF. This sequence joins TRBV18 and TRBJ1-1; D perhaps matches TRBD1 (6 bases). This CDR3 region has 14 residues. Germline V CDR1 and CDR2: KGHSH, LQKENI. V was shortened by 4 bases and J by 0 bases, with 9 bases between the two germline ends. Supplemented by reference TRBV18 and TRBJ1-1, the full variable domain reads NAGVMQNPRHLVRRRGQEARLRCSPMKGHSHVYWYRQLPEEGLKFMVYLQKENIIDESGMPKERFSAEFPKEGPSILRIQQVVRGDSAAYFCASSRTDMNTEAFFGQGTRLTVV.

V gene TRBV11-3 combines with J gene TRBJ2-1, with D perhaps matching TRBD2 (5 bases). V shed 4 bases and J shed 5 bases, with 12 bases lying between them. CDR1 is SGHNT and CDR2 is YENEEA in the germline V gene. The CDR3 is 14 residues long. The CDR3 bases are TGTGCCAGCAGCTCCGGACTCAAGGACAATGAGCAGTTCTTC. Translating gives CASSSGLKDNEQFF.

In its sample, this clone was seen a few times. The chain recombines TRBV21-1 with TRBJ1-5; the D call in the table, TRBD1, was not verified against the DNA. TRBV21-1 is labeled a pseudogene. The CDR3 loop spans 14 amino acids. Here the CDR3 reads CARPLRGSEQPQHF. Here the CDR3 DNA reads TGTGCCAGACCACTGAGGGGGTCGGAGCAGCCCCAGCATTTT.

This sequence joins TRBV6-1 and TRBJ2-1; a possible D gene is TRBD1 (5 bases). CDR3 length: 15 residues. The V gene's germline CDR1 is MNHNS and CDR2 SASEGT. V was clipped by 6 bases and J by 3 bases, with 15 bases between them. DNA for the CDR3: TGTGCCAGCAGGGCTCAGGGCGTCCACTACAATGAGCAGTTCTTC. It specifies CASRAQGVHYNEQFF.

This chain links TRBV27 with TRBJ2-7, with 10 nucleotides matching TRBD1. V lost 10 bases and J lost 5; bases outside the gene matches: 14. Germline V gene data show CDR1 as MNHEY and CDR2 as SMNVEV (reference sequence). This CDR3 comprises 15 residues. The CDR3 region is CATRPLTTGGNEQYF. In DNA form, the CDR3 reads TGTGCCACCCGCCCTCTAACGACAGGGGGCAACGAGCAGTACTTC.

This chain uses TRBV9 with TRBJ2-1, with 10 bases that match TRBD2. The CDR3 covers 15 residues. Trimming took 0 bases from V and 5 from J; bases not matched to a gene: 2. Germline CDR1 reads SGDLS; CDR2 reads YYNGEE. The CDR3 sequence is CASSVVGTSDNEQFF. The CDR3 nucleotides are TGTGCCAGCAGCGTAGTTGGGACTAGCGACAATGAGCAGTTCTTC.

The chain combines TRBV4-3 with TRBJ1-2; 7 bases are shared with TRBD1. J gave up 4 bases and V 1 base, and 9 bases lay outside the gene matches. Germline CDR1 reads LGHNA; CDR2 reads YSLEER. This CDR3 comprises 16 residues. CDR3 amino acids: CASSQVVGQGVYGYTF. CDR3 bases: TGCGCCAGCAGCCAAGTAGTGGGGCAGGGGGTCTATGGCTACACCTTC.

This chain links TRBV11-3 with TRBJ1-4, with a weak D call TRBD1 (5 bases). Germline loops: CDR1 SGHNT, CDR2 YENEEA. The V gene lost 4 bases and the J gene lost 8 bases, with 8 bases spanning the gap. The CDR3 is 12 amino acids. DNA for the CDR3: TGTGCCAGCAGCTCTTCAGGGGAAAAACTGTTTTTT. Translating gives CASSSSGEKLFF.

CDR3 sequence: CASSLPGTGLNEKLFF. The DNA of the CDR3 is TGTGCCAGCTCACTGCCCGGGACAGGGTTGAATGAAAAACTGTTTTTT. The genes are TRBV18 and TRBJ1-4; 9 bases match TRBD1. CDR1 is KGHSH, CDR2 LQKENI, per germline. This CDR3 region has 16 residues. V trimming: 4 bases; J trimming: 5 bases; junction bases outside the gene matches: 8. Filled out from reference TRBV18 and TRBJ1-4, the complete variable domain reads NAGVMQNPRHLVRRRGQEARLRCSPMKGHSHVYWYRQLPEEGLKFMVYLQKENIIDESGMPKERFSAEFPKEGPSILRIQQVVRGDSAAYFCASSLPGTGLNEKLFFGSGTQLSVL.

Worth noting for this clone: One junction end does not reproduce the germline sequence, and a read error may be involved. The gene calls are TRBV29-1 and TRBJ1-4; D may be TRBD1 (6 bases). Germline V gene data show CDR1 as SQVTM and CDR2 as ANQGSEA. CDR3 length equals 11 residues. The chain's CDR3 is CSVDTRGQIIF. The DNA of the CDR3 is TGCAGCGTAGACACAAGAGGACAGATAATTTTT.

As to this clone: A read error may produce the germline difference seen at one junction end. The chain uses TRBV7-7 and TRBJ2-7; D uncertain. Germline V lookup: CDR1 SSHAT, CDR2 FNYEAQ (reference sequence). This CDR3 region has 13 residues. The CDR3 is CASSLYPGYEQYF. DNA for the CDR3: TGTGCTAGCAGCTTATATCCCGGCTACGAGCAGTACTTC.

The rearrangement joins TRBV7-9 to TRBJ2-3; possible D gene TRBD2, 6 bases. The CDR3 is made up of 15 amino acids. V was pared by 3 bases and J by 3 bases, with 13 bases between. From germline, CDR1 is SEHNR and CDR2 FQNEAQ (reference sequence). The CDR3 spells CASSFIGGTTDTQYF. In DNA, the CDR3 is TGTGCCAGCAGCTTTATCGGCGGGACGACAGATACGCAGTATTTT.